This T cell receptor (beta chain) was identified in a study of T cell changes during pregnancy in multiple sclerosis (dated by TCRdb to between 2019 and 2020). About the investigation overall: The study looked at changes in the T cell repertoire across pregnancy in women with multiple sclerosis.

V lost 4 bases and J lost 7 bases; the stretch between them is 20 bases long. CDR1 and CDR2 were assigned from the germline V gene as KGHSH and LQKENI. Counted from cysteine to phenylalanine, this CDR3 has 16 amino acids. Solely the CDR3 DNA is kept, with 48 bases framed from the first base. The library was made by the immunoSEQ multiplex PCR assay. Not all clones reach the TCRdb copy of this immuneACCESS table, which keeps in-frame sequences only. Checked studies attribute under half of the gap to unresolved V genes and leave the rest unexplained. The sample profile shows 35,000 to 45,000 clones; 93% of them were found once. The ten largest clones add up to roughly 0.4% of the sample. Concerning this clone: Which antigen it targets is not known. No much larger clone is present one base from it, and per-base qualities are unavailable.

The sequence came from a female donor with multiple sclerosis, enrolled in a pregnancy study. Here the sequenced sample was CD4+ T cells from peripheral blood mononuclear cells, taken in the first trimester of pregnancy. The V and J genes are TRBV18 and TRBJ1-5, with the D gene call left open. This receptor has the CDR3 CASSLQPGVGGQPQHF. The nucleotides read TGTGCCAGCTCACTACAACCCGGTGTAGGAGGACAGCCCCAGCATTTT.